This T cell receptor (beta chain) was captured by sequencing in a study of neurological immune-mediated disorders. MiXCR, run by TCRdb on the 5' RACE reads, gives a single entry per CDR3 protein. The sample holds 45,000 to 60,000 distinct CDR3 sequences, about 2.5% seen once. This clonotype was seen ten or more times. Its antigen is still unknown. Source material was 2 million unsorted PBMCs, stored at -80 °C in RNAlater. Trimming took 7 bases from V and 1 from J; bases not matched to a gene: 5. Germline V gene data show CDR1 as MGHDK and CDR2 as SYGVNS. The CDR3 runs to 14 residues. The study's findings and limits: Expanded clones shared no identical CDR3 amino acid sequences across subjects, which suggested private TCR-beta repertoires in all groups.

The clonotype comes from a man aged 50-59 years with multiple sclerosis. The rearrangement links TRBV25-1 to TRBJ2-3; TRBD2 matches at 7 bases. Sequencing used PBMCs. The CDR3 spells CASTAGDGTDTQYF. The CDR3, as DNA: TGTGCCAGCACGGCGGGGGACGGCACAGATACGCAGTATTTT. Complete variable domain (other parts from reference TRBV25-1 and TRBJ2-3): EADIYQTPRYLVIGTGKKITLECSQTMGHDKMYWYQQDPGMELHLIHYSYGVNSTEKGDLSSESTVSRIRTEHFPLTLESARPSHTSQYLCASTAGDGTDTQYFGPGTRLTVL.